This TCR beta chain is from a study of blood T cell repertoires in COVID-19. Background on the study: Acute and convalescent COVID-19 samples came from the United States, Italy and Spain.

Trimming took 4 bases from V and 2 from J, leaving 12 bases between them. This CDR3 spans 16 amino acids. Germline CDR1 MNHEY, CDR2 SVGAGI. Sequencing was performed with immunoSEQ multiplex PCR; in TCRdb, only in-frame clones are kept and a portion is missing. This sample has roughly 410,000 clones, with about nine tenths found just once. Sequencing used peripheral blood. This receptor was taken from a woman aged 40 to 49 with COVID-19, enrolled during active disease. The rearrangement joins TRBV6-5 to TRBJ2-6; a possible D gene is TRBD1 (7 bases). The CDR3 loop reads CASSFQGGTGANVLTF. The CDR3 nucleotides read TGTGCCAGCAGTTTTCAGGGGGGCACTGGGGCCAACGTCCTGACTTTC.